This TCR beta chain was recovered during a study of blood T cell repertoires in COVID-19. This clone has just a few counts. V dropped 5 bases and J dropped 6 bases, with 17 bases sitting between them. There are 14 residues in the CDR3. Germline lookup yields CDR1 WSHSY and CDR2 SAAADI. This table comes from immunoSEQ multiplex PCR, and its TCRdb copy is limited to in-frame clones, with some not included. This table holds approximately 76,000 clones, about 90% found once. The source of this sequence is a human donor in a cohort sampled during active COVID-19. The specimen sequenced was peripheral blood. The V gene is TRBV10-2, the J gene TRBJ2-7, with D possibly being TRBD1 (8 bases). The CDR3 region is CASSTTGEGGEQYF. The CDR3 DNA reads TGCGCCAGCAGTACGACAGGGGAGGGCGGCGAGCAGTACTTC.